Shown below are 16 T cell receptor beta chains from a single sample sequenced in a study of shared clonotypes between healthy human individuals. Clones were sequenced by immunoSEQ multiplex PCR, and TCRdb holds only the in-frame ones, with some missing. This sample has millions of clones, with roughly 93% found just once. The sample taken for sequencing was naive CD4+ T cells from PBMCs. The subset here: CD45RA+ positively selected. The receptors stem from a young man in good health. Some clones in this sample may be carry-over from other donors' samples.

For this clone: The sample has other DNA sequences that encode this CDR3 too. J is TRBJ2-3 and V is TRBV11-3; 8 positions agree with TRBD2. V gave up 1 base and J gave up 1 base; unmatched junction bases: 7. CDR1 is SGHNT, CDR2 YENEEA, per germline. This CDR3 spans 17 amino acids. CDR3 bases: TGTGCCAGCAGCTTAGGGTTGGCGGGGGGCGGCACAGATACGCAGTATTTT. Its translation is CASSLGLAGGGTDTQYF.

Regarding this clone: This sample also contains other DNA sequences that code for the same CDR3. The chain links TRBV18 to TRBJ1-2; TRBD1 matches at 10 bases. The J segment lost 6 bases and the V segment lost 3 bases, leaving 4 bases of the junction unmatched. The CDR3 has 14 amino acids. Germline-derived CDR1 and CDR2 are KGHSH and LQKENI. The CDR3 nucleotides are TGTGCCAGCTCACCGGGACAGGGGAGGGATGGCTACACCTTC. It translates to CASSPGQGRDGYTF.

V gene TRBV7-6 combines with J gene TRBJ2-6, with D perhaps matching TRBD1 (6 bases). V was pared by 3 bases and J by 3 bases, with 9 bases between. CDR3 size: 15 residues. Looked up from germline, CDR1 is SGHVS and CDR2 is FNYEAQ. CDR3 sequence reads: CASSFAGVGANVLTF. The CDR3 DNA is TGTGCCAGCAGCTTCGCAGGGGTTGGGGCCAACGTCCTGACTTTC.

The V and J genes are TRBV4-1 and TRBJ1-2; no clear D. There are 13 residues in the CDR3. In germline, CDR1 is MGHRA, CDR2 YSYEKL. The V gene lost 1 base and the J gene lost 8 bases, with 11 bases spanning the gap. For the CDR3, the DNA is TGCGCCAGCAGCCAAGGAGACAAGTGGGGCTACACCTTC. Its protein is CASSQGDKWGYTF.

The V gene is TRBV19, the J gene TRBJ2-1, with D maybe TRBD1 (6 bases). Trimming shortened V by 5 bases and J by 5 bases, and 19 bases separated the two germline ends. Germline CDR1 LNHDA, CDR2 SQIVND (reference sequence). This CDR3 spans 16 amino acids. The CDR3 region has the DNA TGTGCCAGTAGTGGATCCTGGGGGCAACAGGACAATGAGCAGTTCTTC. This sequence encodes CASSGSWGQQDNEQFF.

V is TRBV7-9 and J is TRBJ2-1, with D possibly being TRBD1 or TRBD2 (5 bases each). This CDR3 is built from 14 residues. Between the trimmed V and J ends, which lost 7 bases and 7 bases, there was a span of 17 bases. CDR1 is SEHNR and CDR2 is FQNEAQ in the germline V gene (reference sequence). Here the CDR3 DNA reads TGTGCCAGCACCTCGTCGACGGGGCGGAATGAGCAGTTCTTC. Its translation: CASTSSTGRNEQFF.

A few counts support this clone. The CDR3 protein is CASSPLMGRLGYTF. As DNA, the CDR3 is TGTGCCAGCAGTCCCCTCATGGGGCGGCTTGGCTACACCTTC. The chain is built from TRBV2 and TRBJ1-2; D may be TRBD1 (5 bases). Germline V CDR1 and CDR2: SNHLY, FYNNEI. This CDR3 comprises 14 residues. Deletions cut 5 bases from V and 7 bases from J, with 17 bases between.

This chain links TRBV18 with TRBJ1-5, with D tentatively TRBD1 (6 bases). Trimming left V 3 bases short and J 2 bases short, with 17 bases between. The CDR3 length is 17 residues. The germline CDR1 and CDR2 sequences are KGHSH and LQKENI. The CDR3 spells CASSPPGGTSGNQPQHF. The CDR3 nucleotides read TGTGCCAGCTCACCTCCTGGGGGGACATCGGGCAATCAGCCCCAGCATTTT.

The gene calls are TRBV5-1 and TRBJ2-5; tentative D call: TRBD2 (6 bases). The CDR3 extends over 16 amino acids. V lost 4 bases and J 5 bases, leaving 21 bases between the germline ends. CDR1 SGHRS and CDR2 YFSETQ come from the germline V gene. The CDR3 reads CASSPAGTFRPETQYF. The CDR3 nucleotides are TGCGCCAGCAGCCCAGCCGGGACTTTCAGACCGGAGACCCAGTACTTC.

This chain joins TRBV6-1 and TRBJ2-2; D perhaps matches TRBD1 (6 bases). Trimming removed 0 bases at V and 8 bases at J, with 13 bases between. The CDR3 consists of 15 residues. The germline V gene encodes CDR1 MNHNS and CDR2 SASEGT. DNA for the CDR3: TGTGCCAGCAGTGAAGCCCTACAGGGTTCGGGGGAGCTGTTTTTT. Its translation is CASSEALQGSGELFF.

The gene calls are TRBV6-5 and TRBJ2-7; D is perhaps TRBD2 (5 bases). The germline V gene has CDR1 MNHEY and CDR2 SVGAGI. Trimming took 6 bases from V and 3 from J, leaving 9 bases between them. The CDR3 loop spans 12 amino acids. The CDR3 loop is CASSPGFYEQYF. The DNA of the CDR3 is TGTGCCAGCAGCCCGGGGTTCTACGAGCAGTACTTC.

CDR3 amino acids: CSARPGYGYTF. The CDR3 coding sequence is TGCAGTGCTAGACCTGGCTATGGCTACACCTTC. This sequence joins TRBV20-1 and TRBJ1-2; D remains unclear. Per germline, CDR1 DFQATT and CDR2 SNEGSKA (reference sequence). V lost 2 bases and J 4 bases, leaving 5 bases between the germline ends. This CDR3 contains 11 residues.

The genes are TRBV4-2 and TRBJ1-2; no clear D gene. From germline, CDR1 is LGHNA and CDR2 YNFKEQ. CDR3 length: 18 amino acids. Trimming shortened V by 0 bases and J by 3 bases, and 20 bases separated the two germline ends. The chain's CDR3 is CASSQDLKGRSGDYGYTF. The CDR3 coding sequence is TGTGCCAGCAGCCAAGATTTAAAGGGAAGGTCTGGAGACTATGGCTACACCTTC.

The V call is TRBV18, the J call TRBJ2-5; the match to TRBD2 covers 8 bases. Germline CDR1 KGHSH, CDR2 LQKENI. The CDR3 sequence is 15 residues long. J lost 6 bases, V lost 0 bases, and 6 bases had no gene match. In nucleotides, the CDR3 is TGTGCCAGCTCACCACCTTCGGGGGGGGACCAGACCCAGTACTTC. It translates to CASSPPSGGDQTQYF.

The chain carries TRBV11-2 and TRBJ1-3; D call uncertain. V was pared by 4 bases and J by 1 base, with 11 bases between. The CDR3 sequence is 15 residues long. Germline V gene data show CDR1 as SGHAT and CDR2 as FQNNGV. The CDR3 sequence: CASSSLAKSGNTIYF. CDR3 in DNA: TGTGCCAGCAGCTCCCTAGCAAAGTCTGGAAACACCATATATTTT.

The chain has TRBV28 and TRBJ2-2; D is possibly TRBD2 (5 bases). The ends were cut back, 5 bases at V and 6 bases at J, with 13 bases in the middle. CDR3 length: 14 amino acids. Germline V CDR1 and CDR2: MDHEN, SYDVKM. The CDR3: CASSKSRGSGELFF. The CDR3 nucleotides are TGTGCCAGCAGTAAATCCCGGGGTTCCGGGGAGCTGTTTTTT.